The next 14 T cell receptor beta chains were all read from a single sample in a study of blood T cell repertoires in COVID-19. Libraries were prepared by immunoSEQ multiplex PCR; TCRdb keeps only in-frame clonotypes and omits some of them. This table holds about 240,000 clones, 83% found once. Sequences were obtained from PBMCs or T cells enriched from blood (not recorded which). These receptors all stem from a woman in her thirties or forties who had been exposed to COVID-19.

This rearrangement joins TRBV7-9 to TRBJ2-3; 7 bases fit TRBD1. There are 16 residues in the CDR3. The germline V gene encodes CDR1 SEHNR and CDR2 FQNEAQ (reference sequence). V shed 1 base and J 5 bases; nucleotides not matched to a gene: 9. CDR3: CASSLDNRGTVDTQYF. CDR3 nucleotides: TGTGCCAGCAGCTTAGATAACAGGGGCACGGTAGATACGCAGTATTTT.

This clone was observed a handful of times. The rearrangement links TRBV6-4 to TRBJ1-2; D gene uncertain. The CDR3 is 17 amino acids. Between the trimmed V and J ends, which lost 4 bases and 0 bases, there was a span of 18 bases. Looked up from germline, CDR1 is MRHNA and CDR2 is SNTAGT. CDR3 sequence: CASSGQVGTQANYGYTF. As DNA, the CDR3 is TGTGCCAGCAGTGGGCAGGTTGGTACGCAAGCTAACTATGGCTACACCTTC.

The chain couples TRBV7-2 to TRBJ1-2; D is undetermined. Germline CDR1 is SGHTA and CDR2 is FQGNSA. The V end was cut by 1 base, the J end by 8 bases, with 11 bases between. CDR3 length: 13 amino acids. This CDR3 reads CASSLVGVNGYTF. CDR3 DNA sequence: TGTGCCAGCAGCTTAGTCGGGGTGAACGGCTACACCTTC.

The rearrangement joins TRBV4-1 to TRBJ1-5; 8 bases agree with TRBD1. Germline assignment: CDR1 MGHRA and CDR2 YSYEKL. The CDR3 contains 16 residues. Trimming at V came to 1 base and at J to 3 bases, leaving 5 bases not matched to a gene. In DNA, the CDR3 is TGCGCCAGCAGCCAAGCCACGGGACAGGACAATCAGCCCCAGCATTTT. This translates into CASSQATGQDNQPQHF.

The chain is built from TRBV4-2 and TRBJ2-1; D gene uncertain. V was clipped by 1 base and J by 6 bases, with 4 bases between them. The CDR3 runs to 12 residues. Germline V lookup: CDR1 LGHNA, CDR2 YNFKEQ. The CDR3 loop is CASSQVGNEQFF. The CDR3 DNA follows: TGTGCCAGCAGCCAAGTCGGCAATGAGCAGTTCTTC.

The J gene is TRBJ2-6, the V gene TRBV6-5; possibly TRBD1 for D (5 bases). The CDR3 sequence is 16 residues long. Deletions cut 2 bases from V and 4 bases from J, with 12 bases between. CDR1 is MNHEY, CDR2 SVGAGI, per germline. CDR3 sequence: CASSYDSLLGANVLTF. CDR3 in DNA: TGTGCCAGCAGTTACGACAGCCTCCTCGGGGCCAACGTCCTGACTTTC.

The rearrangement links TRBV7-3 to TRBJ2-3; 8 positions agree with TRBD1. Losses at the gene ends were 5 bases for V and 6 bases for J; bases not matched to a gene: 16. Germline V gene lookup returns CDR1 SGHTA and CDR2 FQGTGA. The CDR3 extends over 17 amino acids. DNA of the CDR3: TGTGCCAGCAGCCCTACGAGGGGCAGGGGGCGATCCGATACGCAGTATTTT. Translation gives CASSPTRGRGRSDTQYF.

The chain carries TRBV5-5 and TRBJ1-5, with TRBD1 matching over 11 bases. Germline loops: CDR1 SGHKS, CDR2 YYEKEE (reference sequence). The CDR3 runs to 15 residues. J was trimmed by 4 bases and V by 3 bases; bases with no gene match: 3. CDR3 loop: CASSSGTGGNQPQHF. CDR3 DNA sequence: TGTGCCAGCAGCTCAGGGACAGGGGGGAATCAGCCCCAGCATTTT.

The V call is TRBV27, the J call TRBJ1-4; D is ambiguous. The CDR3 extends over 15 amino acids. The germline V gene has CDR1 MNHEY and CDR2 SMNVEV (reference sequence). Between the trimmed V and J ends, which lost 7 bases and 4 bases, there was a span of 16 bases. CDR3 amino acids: CASTRTPDYNEKLFF. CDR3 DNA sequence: TGTGCCAGCACTCGAACGCCGGACTATAATGAAAAACTGTTTTTT.

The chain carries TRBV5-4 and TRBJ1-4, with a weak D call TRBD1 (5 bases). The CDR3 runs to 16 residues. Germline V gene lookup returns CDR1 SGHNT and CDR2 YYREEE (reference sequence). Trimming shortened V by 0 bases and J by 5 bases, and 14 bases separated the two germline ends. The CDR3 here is CASSLARPGGNEKLFF. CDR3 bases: TGTGCCAGCAGCTTGGCCAGGCCCGGGGGGAATGAAAAACTGTTTTTT.

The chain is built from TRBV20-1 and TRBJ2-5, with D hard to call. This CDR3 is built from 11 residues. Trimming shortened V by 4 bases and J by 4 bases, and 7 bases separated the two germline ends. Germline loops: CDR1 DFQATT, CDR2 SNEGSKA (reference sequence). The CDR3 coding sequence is TGCAGTGCTACCCTTAGAGAGACCCAGTACTTC. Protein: CSATLRETQYF.

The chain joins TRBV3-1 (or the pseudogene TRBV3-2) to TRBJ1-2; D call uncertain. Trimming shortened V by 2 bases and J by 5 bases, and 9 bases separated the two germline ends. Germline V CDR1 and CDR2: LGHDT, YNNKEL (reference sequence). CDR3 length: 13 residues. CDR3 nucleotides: TGTGCCAGCAGCCAATCCGGGAAGTATGGCTACACCTTC. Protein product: CASSQSGKYGYTF.

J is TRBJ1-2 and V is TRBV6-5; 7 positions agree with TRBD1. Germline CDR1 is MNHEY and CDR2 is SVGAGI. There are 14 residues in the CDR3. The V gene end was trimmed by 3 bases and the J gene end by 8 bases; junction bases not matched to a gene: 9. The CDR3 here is CASSYTNRGGGYTF. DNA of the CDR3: TGTGCCAGCAGTTATACGAACAGGGGAGGAGGCTACACCTTC.

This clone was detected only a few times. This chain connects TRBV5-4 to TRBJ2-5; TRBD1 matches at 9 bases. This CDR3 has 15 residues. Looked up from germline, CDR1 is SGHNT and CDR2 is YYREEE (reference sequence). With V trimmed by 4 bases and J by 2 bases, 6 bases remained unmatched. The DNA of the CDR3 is TGTGCCAGCAGCGGAGGACAGGGGCGGCAAGAGACCCAGTACTTC. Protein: CASSGGQGRQETQYF.